This entry lists 16 T cell receptor beta chains sequenced from one sample in a study of human T cells and chemical hapten exposure. TCRdb ran MiXCR on the RACE reads and lists one entry per CDR3 protein. The repertoire includes about 170,000 distinct CDR3 sequences, 25% to 30% of them detected once, and about 2.1% sits in the top ten. Documented time point: patch test 3, about 24 weeks after DPC sensitization. The treatment was: therapeutic diphenylcyclopropenone sensitization with weekly scalp DPC. The sequenced sample was whole blood, obtained in connection with sensitization to the hapten diphenylcyclopropenone (DPC). The receptors stem from a woman between 18 and 29 years old with alopecia areata. Some clones in this sample may be carry-over from other donors' samples.

The chain couples TRBV6-6 to TRBJ2-7; perhaps TRBD2 as D (5 bases). Trimming cost V 4 bases and J 8 bases, with 24 bases left between them. The CDR3 loop spans 16 amino acids. CDR1 and CDR2 from the germline V gene are MNHNY and SVGAGI (reference sequence). The CDR3 loop reads CASSSGSPGIPRQQYF. CDR3 sequence (DNA): TGTGCCAGCAGTTCCGGCTCCCCGGGAATACCTCGGCAGCAGTACTTC.

Concerning this clonotype: Possible read error: a much larger clone is one base away. The chain employs TRBV7-9 and TRBJ1-1; D unclear. Germline assignment: CDR1 SEHNR and CDR2 FQNEAQ (reference sequence). V was trimmed by 2 bases and J by 6 bases, leaving 1 base between them. The CDR3 runs 10 residues. The CDR3 reads CASSLSEAFF. The CDR3 DNA reads TGTGCCAGCAGCTTATCTGAAGCTTTCTTT.

In this sample, this clonotype turned up a few times. This chain connects TRBV4-3 to TRBJ1-1; D might be TRBD1 (5 bases). CDR1 and CDR2 (germline): LGHNA, YSLEER. Trimming removed 1 base at V and 11 bases at J, with 14 bases between. The CDR3 extends over 13 amino acids. CDR3 bases: TGCGCCAGCAGCCAAGCCCAGCGGGGGGACGCTTTCTTT. This encodes CASSQAQRGDAFF.

V usage is TRBV6-5 and J usage is TRBJ2-3, with a possible D match to TRBD2 (6 bases). The V gene's germline CDR1 is MNHEY and CDR2 SVGAGI. Trimming pared 10 bases from V and 1 base from J, leaving 12 bases between. This CDR3 spans 13 amino acids. CDR3 DNA: TGTGCCACCTCGAGGAGGGGCACAGATACGCAGTATTTT. Translated: CATSRRGTDTQYF.

This chain links TRBV9 with TRBJ1-2, with 8 bases aligning to TRBD1. The V segment lost 3 bases and the J segment 4 bases; nucleotides outside the gene matches: 8. CDR1 SGDLS and CDR2 YYNGEE come from the germline V gene. The CDR3 has 15 amino acids. The CDR3: CASSERTGRFYGYTF. The CDR3 DNA is TGTGCCAGCAGCGAAAGGACAGGGAGGTTCTATGGCTACACCTTC. Looking up the rest from reference TRBV9 and TRBJ1-2 gives the full variable domain: DSGVTQTPKHLITATGQRVTLRCSPRSGDLSVYWYQQSLDQGLQFLIQYYNGEERAKGNILERFSAQQFPDLHSELNLSSLELGDSALYFCASSERTGRFYGYTFGSGTRLTVV.

The table lists this clonotype with many counts. The chain couples TRBV11-1 to TRBJ2-5, with D unclear. The germline V and J ends were trimmed by 5 bases and 1 base, with 5 bases remaining between them. Looked up from germline, CDR1 is SGHAT and CDR2 is FQDESV (reference sequence). The CDR3 runs 12 residues. The DNA for the CDR3 is TGTGCCAGCAGCCGAACCCAAGAGACCCAGTACTTC. As protein: CASSRTQETQYF.

The table lists this clonotype with a few counts. The junction departs from germline at one end; a sequencing error may be responsible. The chain links TRBV10-2 to TRBJ2-1, with D hard to call. The CDR3 contains 15 residues. The germline gives CDR1 WSHSY, CDR2 SAAADI. The CDR3 protein is CASSPSVSGYIEQFF. CDR3 sequence (DNA): TGCGCCAGCAGTCCCAGCGTCTCAGGTTACATTGAGCAGTTCTTC.

This sequence joins TRBV10-2 and TRBJ1-1; unclear D gene. The CDR3 is 14 residues long. CDR1 and CDR2 (germline): WSHSY, SAAADI. Between the trimmed V and J ends, which lost 3 bases and 6 bases, there was a span of 14 bases. The CDR3 reads CASSDGPRAPEAFF. CDR3 DNA: TGCGCCAGCAGTGACGGCCCCCGAGCCCCTGAAGCTTTCTTT.

J is TRBJ1-2 and V is TRBV20-1; D is unresolved. Germline CDR1 reads DFQATT; CDR2 reads SNEGSKA (reference sequence). V shed 1 base and J shed 2 bases, with 8 bases lying between them. The CDR3 sequence is 13 residues long. CDR3: CSARVPRNYGYTF. The DNA for the CDR3 is TGCAGTGCTAGAGTCCCACGCAACTATGGCTACACCTTC.

CDR3: CSARSVEGITRQFF. The CDR3 nucleotides read TGCAGTGCTAGGAGTGTAGAGGGGATAACCCGGCAGTTCTTC. The chain employs TRBV20-1 and TRBJ2-1, with D perhaps assigned TRBD1 or TRBD2 (5 bases each). Trimming cost V 3 bases and J 12 bases, with 21 bases left between them. CDR3 size: 14 residues. From germline, CDR1 is DFQATT and CDR2 SNEGSKA (reference sequence).

This clonotype showed up many times. This rearrangement joins TRBV10-3 to TRBJ1-2, with D perhaps TRBD1 (5 bases). V was pared by 10 bases and J by 4 bases, with 16 bases between. This CDR3 has 13 residues. CDR1 ENHRY and CDR2 SYGVKD come from the germline V gene. The CDR3 DNA is TGTGCCACGACGACAGACGTCCCCTATGGCTACACCTTC. As protein: CATTTDVPYGYTF.

This clonotype has more than one count but fewer than ten. The rearrangement uses TRBV2 and TRBJ2-7; weak D call: TRBD2 (6 bases). Germline assignment: CDR1 SNHLY and CDR2 FYNNEI. V lost 3 bases and J 4 bases, leaving 13 bases between the germline ends. The CDR3 has 14 residues. The CDR3 is CASSDGDFSYEQYF. Here the CDR3 DNA reads TGTGCCAGCAGTGATGGGGACTTCTCGTACGAGCAGTACTTC.

The V and J genes are TRBV2 and TRBJ1-2; D gene uncertain. The germline CDR1 and CDR2 sequences are SNHLY and FYNNEI. The CDR3 contains 12 residues. V lost 6 bases to trimming and J lost 2 bases, with 7 bases between them. The CDR3 nucleotides read TGTGCCAGCAGGGACGCAAACTATGGCTACACCTTC. Translation gives CASRDANYGYTF.

This clonotype was seen more than once but under ten times. This chain uses TRBV9 with TRBJ2-7; 9 bases fit TRBD1. The CDR3 length is 15 residues. The germline gives CDR1 SGDLS, CDR2 YYNGEE. With V trimmed by 2 bases and J by 0 bases, 3 bases remained unmatched. CDR3 protein: CASSVGQGTSYEQYF. The CDR3 DNA reads as TGTGCCAGCAGCGTGGGACAGGGTACCTCCTACGAGCAGTACTTC.

The genes are TRBV20-1 and TRBJ2-3; 13 bases are a match to TRBD2. V shed 5 bases and J 5 bases; nucleotides not matched to a gene: 13. The CDR3 loop spans 17 amino acids. CDR1 is DFQATT and CDR2 is SNEGSKA in the germline V gene (reference sequence). The CDR3: CSAPPQTSGGLGDTQYF. Written as DNA, the CDR3 is TGCAGTGCTCCTCCTCAGACTAGCGGGGGGCTGGGAGATACGCAGTATTTT.

The rearrangement links TRBV15 to TRBJ2-3, with D perhaps being TRBD1 or TRBD2 (5 bases each). In germline, CDR1 is LNHNV, CDR2 YYDKDF (reference sequence). This CDR3 is built from 14 residues. The V gene lost 1 base and the J gene lost 6 bases, with 11 bases spanning the gap. The DNA of the CDR3 is TGTGCCACCAGCAGAGGCGAGGGGCTGGATACGCAGTATTTT. Amino acids: CATSRGEGLDTQYF.